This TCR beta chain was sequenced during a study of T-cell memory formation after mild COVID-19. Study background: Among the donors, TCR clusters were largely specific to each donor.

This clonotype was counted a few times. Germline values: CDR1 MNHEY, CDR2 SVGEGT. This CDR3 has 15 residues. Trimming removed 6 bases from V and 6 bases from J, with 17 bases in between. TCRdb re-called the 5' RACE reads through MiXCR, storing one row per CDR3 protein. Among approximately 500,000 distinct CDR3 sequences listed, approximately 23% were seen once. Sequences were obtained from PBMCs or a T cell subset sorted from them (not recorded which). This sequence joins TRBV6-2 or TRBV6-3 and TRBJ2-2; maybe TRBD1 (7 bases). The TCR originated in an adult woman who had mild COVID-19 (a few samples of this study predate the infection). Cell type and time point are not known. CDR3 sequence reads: CASSQGQTGAGELFF. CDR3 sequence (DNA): TGTGCCAGCAGCCAGGGACAGACGGGGGCCGGGGAGCTGTTTTTT.